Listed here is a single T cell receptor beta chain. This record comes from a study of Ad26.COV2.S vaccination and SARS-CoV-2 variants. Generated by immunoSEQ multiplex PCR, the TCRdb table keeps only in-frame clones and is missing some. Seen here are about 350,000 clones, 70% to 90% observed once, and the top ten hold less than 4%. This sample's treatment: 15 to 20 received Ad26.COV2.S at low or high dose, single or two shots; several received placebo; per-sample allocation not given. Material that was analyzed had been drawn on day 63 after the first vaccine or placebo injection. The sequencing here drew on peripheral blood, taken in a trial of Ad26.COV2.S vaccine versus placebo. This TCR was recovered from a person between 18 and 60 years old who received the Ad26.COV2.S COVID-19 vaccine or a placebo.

CDR3 sequence: CASSFETSNEQFF. The CDR3 DNA follows: TGTGCCAGCAGTTTCGAGACGAGCAATGAGCAGTTCTTC. V and J are TRBV27 and TRBJ2-1; D remains unclear. V dropped 3 bases and J dropped 6 bases, with 9 bases sitting between them. The CDR3 runs 13 residues. The germline V gene has CDR1 MNHEY and CDR2 SMNVEV (reference sequence).